Below are 7 T cell receptor beta chains sequenced from a single sample in a study of cytomegalovirus exposure and HLA in healthy donors. It was with 60 Vbeta and 13 Jbeta primers that the PCR ran. Sequenced by immunoSEQ multiplex PCR; TCRdb stores in-frame clones only, minus some. The sample shows tens of thousands of clones, roughly 78% of them seen only once. Sequencing was done on a sample of PBMCs. The receptors stem from a man aged 35-49 years in good health and CMV-seronegative.

The chain carries TRBV10-3 and TRBJ2-7, with D possibly being TRBD2 (7 bases). This CDR3 region has 14 residues. CDR1 and CDR2 (germline): ENHRY, SYGVKD. V gave up 5 bases and J gave up 7 bases, with 18 bases separating them. The DNA of the CDR3 is TGTGCCATCAGTCGGGGCCCGGAGGGGGGGGAGCAGTACTTC. Translating gives CAISRGPEGGEQYF.

The chain uses TRBV11-2 and TRBJ1-1, with D perhaps matching TRBD1 (5 bases). The CDR3 contains 15 residues. From germline, CDR1 is SGHAT and CDR2 FQNNGV. V lost 1 base and J 4 bases, leaving 13 bases between the germline ends. The chain's CDR3 is CASSLGWDSITEAFF. In DNA, the CDR3 is TGTGCCAGCAGCTTAGGCTGGGACTCCATCACTGAAGCTTTCTTT. The variable domain in full, with the rest retrieved from reference TRBV11-2 and TRBJ1-1, is EAGVAQSPRYKIIEKRQSVAFWCNPISGHATLYWYQQILGQGPKLLIQFQNNGVVDDSQLPKDRFSAERLKGVDSTLKIQPAKLEDSAVYLCASSLGWDSITEAFFGQGTRLTVV.

V is TRBV5-1 and J is TRBJ2-5, with TRBD1 matching 9 bases. The DNA end favors TRBJ2-7, so the J call may be wrong. Germline V gene data show CDR1 as SGHRS and CDR2 as YFSETQ. The CDR3 has 15 residues. CDR3 in DNA: TGCGCCAGCAGCTCGGCCGGGACAGGGAGCTACGAGCAGTACTTC. Protein sequence: CASSSAGTGSYEQYF.

The chain joins TRBV19 to TRBJ1-1; D is perhaps TRBD1 (6 bases). Per the germline V gene, CDR1 is LNHDA and CDR2 is SQIVND (reference sequence). Trimming left V 2 bases short and J 3 bases short, with 13 bases between. The CDR3 has 15 amino acids. CDR3: CASSIRPGGHTEAFF. CDR3 nucleotide sequence: TGTGCCAGTAGTATACGTCCGGGGGGCCACACTGAAGCTTTCTTT. The variable domain in full, completed from reference TRBV19 and TRBJ1-1, reads DGGITQSPKYLFRKEGQNVTLSCEQNLNHDAMYWYRQDPGQGLRLIYYSQIVNDFQKGDIAEGYSVSREKKESFPLTVTSAQKNPTAFYLCASSIRPGGHTEAFFGQGTRLTVV.

CDR3 DNA: TGCAGCGTTGAAGGGCCGGACAGGGGGCTTGGGACCCAGTACTTC. Protein: CSVEGPDRGLGTQYF. The rearrangement joins TRBV29-1 to TRBJ2-5, with 11 bases aligning to TRBD1. Germline loops: CDR1 SQVTM, CDR2 ANQGSEA. Trimming at V came to 1 base and at J to 7 bases, leaving 8 bases not matched to a gene. CDR3 length: 15 residues.

CDR3 residues: CASSVAGGPPDTQYF. DNA for the CDR3: TGTGCCAGCAGTGTCGCGGGGGGGCCCCCAGATACGCAGTATTTT. The chain recombines TRBV6-1 with TRBJ2-3; 9 bases agree with TRBD2. V shed 4 bases, J shed 4 bases, and the junction held 6 bases outside the gene matches. This CDR3 contains 15 residues. Germline values: CDR1 MNHNS, CDR2 SASEGT.

This rearrangement joins TRBV20-1 to TRBJ1-1; no clear D. V was trimmed by 7 bases and J by 4 bases, leaving 10 bases between them. The V gene's germline CDR1 is DFQATT and CDR2 SNEGSKA (reference sequence). The CDR3 covers 11 residues. CDR3 sequence: CSVRGSTEAFF. The CDR3 DNA reads TGCAGTGTGCGGGGTAGCACTGAAGCTTTCTTT.